The rows below give T cell receptor beta chains drawn from one sample of a study of shared clonotypes between healthy human individuals. Only in-frame clones appear in the TCRdb table, and some are missing; sequencing was by immunoSEQ multiplex PCR. The data contain millions of clones, 90% to 95% of them singletons. The sample taken for sequencing was naive CD8+ T cells from PBMCs. These receptors all stem from a man in his late teens or twenties in good health. Some clones in this sample may be carry-over from other donors' samples. The CDR3 runs from the conserved cysteine through the conserved F or W. Each record gives: D gene, J gene, CDR3 length, V gene, clone size, CDR3 protein, CDR3 DNA. The D gene is left open where the match is weak. Clone size appears in some rows only: once, few, many, or a class for an expanded clone.

>TRBD2|TRBJ2-3|16|TRBV9|-
CASSVGLAGGTDTQYF
TGTGCCAGCAGCGTAGGACTAGCGGGAGGTACAGATACGCAGTATTTT
>-|TRBJ1-2|13|TRBV7-9|once
CASSPDRTYGYTF
TGTGCCAGCAGCCCGGACAGAACCTATGGCTACACCTTC
>TRBD2|TRBJ2-2|15|TRBV9|few
CASSVGTSGTGELFF
TGTGCCAGCAGCGTAGGGACTAGCGGGACCGGGGAGCTGTTTTTT
>-|TRBJ2-3|12|TRBV9|-
CASTTEGETQYF
TGTGCCAGCACCACCGAAGGTGAAACGCAGTATTTT
>TRBD2|TRBJ2-7|14|TRBV6-1|-
CASSDYEGGIEQYF
TGTGCCAGCAGTGATTATGAGGGAGGGATCGAGCAGTACTTC
>-|TRBJ2-2|13|TRBV4-2|-
CASSQAGAGELFF
TGTGCCAGCAGCCAAGCAGGGGCCGGGGAGCTGTTTTTT
>-|TRBJ1-1|13|TRBV28|-
CASTQVGYSEAFF
TGTGCCAGCACCCAGGTAGGGTACTCTGAAGCTTTCTTT
>TRBD1|TRBJ1-1|16|TRBV27|-
CASSDGTGGLNTEAFF
TGTGCCAGCAGTGACGGGACAGGGGGCTTGAACACTGAAGCTTTCTTT
>-|TRBJ2-4|17|TRBV7-9|once
CASSLGVGGHLKNIQYF
TGTGCCAGCAGCCTTGGAGTGGGGGGGCACCTCAAGAACATTCAGTACTTC
>-|TRBJ2-7|13|TRBV27|once
CASSLRAPYEQYF
TGTGCCAGCAGTTTAAGGGCTCCCTACGAGCAGTACTTC
>-|TRBJ1-1|14|TRBV29-1|-
CSVETRAGNTEAFF
TGCAGCGTTGAAACCCGGGCGGGGAACACTGAAGCTTTCTTT
>-|TRBJ1-3|14|TRBV28|-
CASSLGVVGNTIYF
TGTGCCAGCAGTTTGGGGGTCGTCGGAAACACCATATATTTT
>-|TRBJ1-2|13|TRBV2|-
CASSDISNYGYTF
TGTGCCAGCAGTGATATTTCTAACTATGGCTACACCTTC
>TRBD1|TRBJ2-3|15|TRBV7-3|-
CASSSLKTGADTQYF
TGTGCCAGCAGCTCCCTGAAGACAGGGGCAGATACGCAGTATTTT
>-|TRBJ2-6|18|TRBV28|-
CASSEPRSSSSGANVLTF
TGTGCCAGCAGTGAGCCCAGGTCCTCAAGCTCTGGGGCCAACGTCCTGACTTTC
>-|TRBJ2-5|15|TRBV9|-
CASSEGETSSETQYF
TGTGCCAGCAGCGAGGGGGAGACATCTTCGGAGACCCAGTACTTC
>-|TRBJ2-1|12|TRBV6-5|-
CASRTGYNEQFF
TGTGCCAGCAGGACAGGTTACAATGAGCAGTTCTTC
>-|TRBJ1-3|15|TRBV15|-
CATTKEGTSGNTIYF
TGTGCCACCACCAAAGAGGGCACTTCTGGAAACACCATATATTTT
>-|TRBJ2-7|12|TRBV28|-
CASSSVGYEQYF
TGTGCCAGCAGTTCGGTAGGTTACGAGCAGTACTTC
>-|TRBJ2-2|12|TRBV10-3|-
CAISELSRELFF
TGTGCCATCAGTGAGCTCTCGAGGGAGCTGTTTTTT
>-|TRBJ1-1|14|TRBV9|-
CASSVGTGSAEAFF
TGTGCCAGCAGCGTGGGGACTGGAAGTGCTGAAGCTTTCTTT
>-|TRBJ2-5|15|TRBV7-3|-
CASSLYEGGLETQYF
TGTGCCAGCAGCTTATATGAGGGAGGCCTGGAGACCCAGTACTTC
>TRBD1|TRBJ2-3|15|TRBV7-3|-
CASSLTGGGTDTQYF
TGTGCCAGCAGCTTAACAGGGGGCGGTACAGATACGCAGTATTTT
>-|TRBJ1-5|16|TRBV27|-
CASSPSAGDSRQPQHF
TGTGCCAGCAGTCCCTCGGCCGGGGACTCAAGACAGCCCCAGCATTTT
>-|TRBJ2-1|14|TRBV7-9|-
CASSWGTAYNEQFF
TGTGCCAGCAGCTGGGGGACGGCTTACAATGAGCAGTTCTTC
>-|TRBJ2-1|13|TRBV13|-
CASSFSLVYEQFF
TGTGCCAGCAGCTTTTCCCTAGTATATGAGCAGTTCTTC
>-|TRBJ1-6|14|TRBV4-1|-
CASSPYREDSPLHF
TGCGCCAGCAGTCCTTACAGGGAGGACTCACCCCTCCACTTT
>-|TRBJ1-5|15|TRBV18|-
CASSPGQGPVVPQHF
TGTGCCAGCTCACCGGGGCAGGGCCCGGTCGTACCCCAGCATTTT
>-|TRBJ1-4|20|TRBV28|-
CASSPRLFTGARSTNEKLFF
TGTGCCAGCAGTCCCCGTTTATTTACGGGGGCGAGATCAACTAATGAAAAACTGTTTTTT
>-|TRBJ2-5|16|TRBV4-3|-
CASSQGSGHIPGTQYF
TGCGCCAGCAGCCAGGGTTCGGGACACATCCCGGGGACCCAGTACTTC
>-|TRBJ2-1|14|TRBV7-9|once
CASSQTTLIHEQFF
TGTGCCAGCAGCCAGACAACATTAATACATGAGCAGTTCTTC
>TRBD1|TRBJ2-7|15|TRBV7-2|-
CASSLTTGRTYEQYF
TGTGCCAGCAGCTTAACGACAGGGAGAACCTACGAGCAGTACTTC
>TRBD1|TRBJ1-2|13|TRBV4-1|-
CASSQGRGHGYTF
TGCGCCAGCAGCCAAGGCAGGGGGCATGGCTACACCTTC
>TRBD2|TRBJ2-7|14|TRBV7-6|-
CASSSIAGGQEQYF
TGTGCCAGCAGCTCTATAGCGGGAGGACAAGAGCAGTACTTC
>-|TRBJ2-7|15|TRBV7-2|-
CASSLAGGGAYEQYF
TGTGCCAGCAGCTTAGCTGGAGGGGGGGCCTACGAGCAGTACTTC
>TRBD1|TRBJ2-6|17|TRBV5-6|once
CASSHRTGGLGANVLTF
TGTGCCAGCAGCCATCGGACAGGGGGCCTTGGGGCCAACGTCCTGACTTTC
>-|TRBJ2-5|13|TRBV9|-
CASNNRDQETQYF
TGTGCCAGCAATAACAGGGACCAAGAGACCCAGTACTTC
>-|TRBJ1-1|14|TRBV28|-
CASRPLISGAEAFF
TGTGCCAGCAGACCACTCATATCAGGCGCTGAAGCTTTCTTT
>-|TRBJ2-2|18|TRBV28|-
CASSSPYIRPPGTGELFF
TGTGCCAGCAGTTCCCCCTACATCCGTCCTCCGGGGACCGGGGAGCTGTTTTTT
>TRBD1|TRBJ2-1|13|TRBV27|-
CASSLQGANEQFF
TGTGCCAGCAGTTTACAGGGGGCTAATGAGCAGTTCTTC
>TRBD1|TRBJ1-1|14|TRBV12-5|-
CASGQTQGGTEAFF
TGTGCTAGTGGTCAGACACAGGGGGGGACTGAAGCTTTCTTT
>TRBD2|TRBJ2-7|17|TRBV5-6|-
CASSLLASGSVIYEQYF
TGTGCCAGCAGCTTGTTGGCTAGCGGGAGTGTTATCTACGAGCAGTACTTC
>TRBD1|TRBJ2-7|14|TRBV6-1|few
CASSARGQAYEQYF
TGTGCCAGCAGTGCCAGGGGACAGGCCTACGAGCAGTACTTC
>-|TRBJ2-7|16|TRBV11-2|-
CASSFAGPRNFYEQYF
TGTGCCAGCAGCTTCGCGGGACCAAGAAACTTCTACGAGCAGTACTTC
>-|TRBJ2-7|14|TRBV28|once
CASSLTLTGYEQYF
TGTGCCAGCAGTTTAACCCTGACAGGCTACGAGCAGTACTTC
>-|TRBJ1-1|15|TRBV28|-
CASSYRRIMNTEAFF
TGTGCCAGCAGTTACCGACGGATAATGAACACTGAAGCTTTCTTT
>-|TRBJ2-3|15|TRBV27|-
CASSLIGPWMDTQYF
TGTGCCAGCAGTTTAATAGGACCTTGGATGGATACGCAGTATTTT
>-|TRBJ1-1|15|TRBV7-2|-
CASSLRGGRESEAFF
TGTGCCAGCAGCTTACGAGGGGGTCGGGAGTCTGAAGCTTTCTTT
>-|TRBJ2-7|13|TRBV9|-
CASSVADRPEQYF
TGTGCCAGCAGCGTAGCTGATAGACCGGAGCAGTACTTC
>-|TRBJ2-1|12|TRBV5-6|-
CASSFGGRLQFF
TGTGCCAGCAGCTTTGGGGGGCGTTTACAGTTCTTC
>-|TRBJ2-7|15|TRBV10-3|-
CAISEGRDIAYEQYF
TGTGCCATCAGTGAGGGCAGGGATATTGCCTACGAGCAGTACTTC
>-|TRBJ2-7|15|TRBV19|-
CATEGDSTSSYEQYF
TGTGCCACGGAGGGCGACAGCACCAGCTCCTACGAGCAGTACTTC
>TRBD1|TRBJ2-7|14|TRBV28|-
CASSLRDRTYEQYF
TGTGCCAGCAGTTTGAGGGACAGGACCTACGAGCAGTACTTC
>TRBD1|TRBJ2-7|14|TRBV29-1|-
CSVSERTGGYEQYF
TGCAGCGTTTCCGAGCGAACAGGGGGATACGAGCAGTACTTC
>-|TRBJ1-1|11|TRBV28|-
CATNLGTEAFF
TGTGCCACAAATCTAGGAACTGAAGCTTTCTTT
>-|TRBJ2-3|15|TRBV7-3|-
CASSLGSSSTDTQYF
TGTGCCAGCAGCTTAGGCAGCTCTAGCACAGATACGCAGTATTTT
>TRBD1|TRBJ2-7|15|TRBV6-1|-
CASSSETGGHYEQYF
TGTGCCAGCAGTTCCGAGACAGGGGGACACTACGAGCAGTACTTC
>-|TRBJ2-3|14|TRBV4-3|once
CASSPGGSTDTQYF
TGCGCCAGCAGCCCAGGGGGGAGCACAGATACGCAGTATTTT
>TRBD1|TRBJ1-4|15|TRBV6-5|-
CASRGDRGLNEKLFF
TGTGCCAGCAGGGGCGACAGGGGGCTTAATGAAAAACTGTTTTTT